These T cell receptor beta chains were read from a single sample in a study of T-cell memory formation after mild COVID-19. MiXCR, run by TCRdb on the 5' RACE reads, gives a single entry per CDR3 protein. The repertoire includes 190,000 or so distinct CDR3 sequences, about 27% of them detected once, and roughly 11% sits in the top ten. Source material: PBMCs or a T cell subset sorted from them (not recorded which). Receptors were obtained from an adult woman who had mild COVID-19 (a few samples of this study predate the infection). Cell type and time point are not known. The conserved cysteine and the conserved F or W are not part of the CDR3 here.

V gene: TRBV6-1; CDR3 protein: ASWTGGQMNTEAF
V gene: TRBV24-1; CDR3 protein: ATSDSSGTGGGGELF
V gene: TRBV20-1; CDR3 protein: SARVVGVNNQPQH
V gene: TRBV15; CDR3 protein: ATSDSDSPYGYT
V gene: TRBV4-2; CDR3 protein: ASSQDRGRRTGELF
V gene: TRBV23-1; CDR3 protein: ASTYRDSPTDTQY
V gene: TRBV4-3; CDR3 protein: ASSQDRSGELEAF
V gene: TRBV29-1; CDR3 protein: SVLYNSAKSDTEAF
V gene: TRBV7-9; CDR3 protein: ASSLAGKHLQETQY
V gene: TRBV24-1; CDR3 protein: ATGPGTGPSYEQY
V gene: TRBV3-1; CDR3 protein: ASSPQTPPNTGELF
V gene: TRBV14; CDR3 protein: ASSEDMRGEKLF
V gene: TRBV11-3; CDR3 protein: ASSLRTGLGGAF
V gene: TRBV29-1; CDR3 protein: SVAGGAYPGELF
V gene: TRBV4-3; CDR3 protein: ASSQEGSGTGELF
V gene: TRBV7-2; CDR3 protein: ASSLMVAGETQY
V gene: TRBV15; CDR3 protein: ATSRGGTTRGEQF
V gene: TRBV12-3/TRBV12-4; CDR3 protein: ASRETSGGTDTQY
V gene: TRBV2; CDR3 protein: ASSFSGVSYEQY
V gene: TRBV5-1; CDR3 protein: ASSRGGGLPGNEQF
V gene: TRBV13; CDR3 protein: ASSRARGYEQY
V gene: TRBV12-3/TRBV12-4; CDR3 protein: ASSFSDRGYNYGYT
V gene: TRBV7-6; CDR3 protein: ASSLDPGSRHEQF
V gene: TRBV24-1; CDR3 protein: ATSPGQGWEETQY
V gene: TRBV12-3/TRBV12-4; CDR3 protein: GSAWTDNSPLH
V gene: TRBV12-3/TRBV12-4; CDR3 protein: ASSLLRGANVLT
V gene: TRBV5-6; CDR3 protein: ASSSRDSSNQPQH
V gene: TRBV4-2; CDR3 protein: ASSPSDLKDTQY
V gene: TRBV29-1; CDR3 protein: SVGDNTGELF
V gene: TRBV27; CDR3 protein: ASSLYGTNNGYT
V gene: TRBV6-5; CDR3 protein: AAKAGRGRTDTQY
V gene: TRBV5-1; CDR3 protein: ASSAGADNEQF
V gene: TRBV12-5; CDR3 protein: ASGFSGGHTEQY
V gene: TRBV7-2; CDR3 protein: ASSLRPGANVLT
V gene: TRBV11-1; CDR3 protein: ASSLSFVSGELF
V gene: TRBV5-1; CDR3 protein: ASSFSGATDTQY
V gene: TRBV15; CDR3 protein: ATSRALGQPYEQY
V gene: TRBV9; CDR3 protein: ASSDPPTNEQF
V gene: TRBV6-2/TRBV6-3; CDR3 protein: ASKDEGLDIQY
V gene: TRBV7-9; CDR3 protein: ASSPDRGSTEAF
V gene: TRBV12-3/TRBV12-4; CDR3 protein: ASSFRRGKSTEAF
V gene: TRBV5-1; CDR3 protein: ASSRRDWDSYEQY
V gene: TRBV7-2; CDR3 protein: ASSAQSLAGGLGGKTQY
V gene: TRBV29-1; CDR3 protein: SVEGRGGYNEQF
V gene: TRBV3-1; CDR3 protein: ASSRSSSADTQY
V gene: TRBV7-6; CDR3 protein: ASRDRAGVGEQF
V gene: TRBV5-6; CDR3 protein: ASSGGLAGGITSYNEQF
V gene: TRBV4-3; CDR3 protein: ASSPFGAGVGNTIY
V gene: TRBV10-3; CDR3 protein: AISERGQGWEQY
V gene: TRBV12-3/TRBV12-4; CDR3 protein: ASSLIGTGFSNSPLH
V gene: TRBV27; CDR3 protein: ASIGPGETQY
V gene: TRBV14; CDR3 protein: ASSQRWNNEQF
V gene: TRBV18; CDR3 protein: ASSPAGVQETQY
V gene: TRBV30; CDR3 protein: AWVTLAGLNEQF
V gene: TRBV18; CDR3 protein: ASSPTRGKETQY
V gene: TRBV5-1; CDR3 protein: ASSQRRGGYT
V gene: TRBV5-1; CDR3 protein: ASSLSGVGQPQH
V gene: TRBV7-3; CDR3 protein: ASSSGQGDEQY
V gene: TRBV12-3/TRBV12-4; CDR3 protein: ASSPTTGGTEAF